The 26 T cell receptor beta chains below come from one sample, sequenced in a study of CD8+CD57+ T cells in acquired aplastic anemia. Using genomic DNA as the template, TCR beta VDJ and CDR3 profiling was carried out. MiXCR, applied by TCRdb to the reads, yields one record per CDR3 protein. The sample has roughly 300,000 distinct CDR3 sequences; approximately 55% are singletons. Sample: sorted CD4+, CD8+, or CD8+CD57+ T cells (not recorded which) from PBMCs. All receptors come from a human donor with severe aplastic anemia or a healthy control (not recorded which).

This clonotype is a singleton in its sample. The chain carries TRBV19 and TRBJ1-1; D perhaps matches TRBD1 (6 bases). In germline, CDR1 is LNHDA, CDR2 SQIVND (reference sequence). This CDR3 region has 13 residues. Between the trimmed V and J ends, which lost 9 bases and 1 base, there was a span of 12 bases. The CDR3 here is CASSDRRNTEAFF. As DNA, the CDR3 is TGTGCCAGCAGTGACAGGCGGAACACTGAAGCTTTCTTT.

This clonotype was observed many times. V gene TRBV11-2 combines with J gene TRBJ1-6; no definite D call. The V gene lost 4 bases and the J gene lost 5 bases, with 3 bases spanning the gap. Germline V gene data show CDR1 as SGHAT and CDR2 as FQNNGV. This CDR3 comprises 12 residues. DNA for the CDR3: TGTGCCAGCAGCTCAAATAATTCACCCCTCCACTTT. This sequence encodes CASSSNNSPLHF.

This chain connects TRBV25-1 to TRBJ1-1; TRBD1 is a possible D gene (6 bases). Germline CDR1 reads MGHDK; CDR2 reads SYGVNS. This CDR3 is 13 amino acids long. V lost 8 bases and J 6 bases, leaving 16 bases between the germline ends. CDR3 protein: CASASRGRAEAFF. The DNA of the CDR3 is TGTGCCAGCGCGAGCAGGGGCCGGGCTGAAGCTTTCTTT.

This chain uses TRBV14 with TRBJ2-7; 8 positions agree with TRBD1. J gave up 2 bases and V 0 bases, and 12 bases lay outside the gene matches. The CDR3 is 18 residues long. The germline V gene has CDR1 SGHDN and CDR2 FVKESK. CDR3 nucleotides: TGTGCCAGCAGCCAAGATCCCGGACAGGGCCATTCAACCTACGAGCAGTACTTC. It encodes CASSQDPGQGHSTYEQYF.

This chain joins TRBV6-4 and TRBJ1-2; 8 bases agree with TRBD1. Germline V gene sequence: CDR1 MRHNA, CDR2 SNTAGT. The V segment lost 5 bases and the J segment 6 bases; nucleotides outside the gene matches: 5. CDR3 size: 13 residues. The CDR3 loop reads CASSYAGQDGYTF. In DNA, the CDR3 is TGTGCCAGCAGTTACGCGGGACAGGATGGCTACACCTTC.

CDR3 bases: TGTGCCAGCAGCCCTCCCGACCGTAACACTGAAGCTTTCTTT. It encodes CASSPPDRNTEAFF. The V and J genes are TRBV12-3 or TRBV12-4 and TRBJ1-1, with D unresolved. The CDR3 consists of 14 residues. The V end was cut by 6 bases, the J end by 2 bases, with 13 bases between.

This clonotype occurred a few times. The CDR3 sequence: CASSLVDGRTANEQFF. CDR3 bases: TGTGCCAGCAGCTTAGTGGACGGGAGGACTGCCAATGAGCAGTTCTTC. The chain has TRBV7-2 and TRBJ2-1, with 7 bases identical to TRBD2. CDR3 length: 16 amino acids. Per germline, CDR1 SGHTA and CDR2 FQGNSA. Trimming at V came to 1 base and at J to 6 bases, leaving 9 bases not matched to a gene.

At least ten counts were recorded for this clonotype. J is TRBJ2-2 and V is TRBV5-1; the D call may be TRBD1 or TRBD2 (6 bases each). Germline assignment: CDR1 SGHRS and CDR2 YFSETQ. The CDR3 sequence is 14 residues long. V was trimmed by 8 bases and J by 2 bases, leaving 13 bases between them. This CDR3 is CASKRGPNTGELFF. Written as DNA, the CDR3 is TGCGCCAGTAAACGGGGGCCCAACACCGGGGAGCTGTTTTTT.

This clonotype was recorded many times. Since a much larger clone is just one base distant, this may be a read error. The chain links TRBV20-1 to TRBJ1-1; D not certain. Germline-derived CDR1 and CDR2 are DFQATT and SNEGSKA (reference sequence). The CDR3 has 14 amino acids. The V gene lost 5 bases and the J gene lost 3 bases, with 16 bases spanning the gap. This CDR3 reads CSARPGRMDTEAFF. CDR3 nucleotide sequence: TGCAGTGCTCGACCCGGACGGATGGACACTGAAGCTTTCTTT.

V gene TRBV7-8 combines with J gene TRBJ2-1; no firm D call. The CDR3 totals 15 residues. Trimming shortened V by 7 bases and J by 8 bases, and 21 bases separated the two germline ends. Germline V gene sequence: CDR1 SGHVS, CDR2 FQNEAQ. CDR3 in DNA: TGTGCCAGCATTTTCCGGCCTTCGATGATCTATGAGCAGTTCTTC. Its translation is CASIFRPSMIYEQFF. Complete variable domain (other parts from reference TRBV7-8 and TRBJ2-1): GAGVSQSPRYKVAKRGQDVALRCDPISGHVSLFWYQQALGQGPEFLTYFQNEAQLDKSGLPSDRFFAERPEGSVSTLKIQRTQQEDSAVYLCASIFRPSMIYEQFFGPGTRLTVL.

In nucleotides, the CDR3 is TGTGCCATCAGTGACACCACCGGGACAGGGGTAGAGACCCAGTACTTC. It codes for CAISDTTGTGVETQYF. J is TRBJ2-5 and V is TRBV10-3; the match to TRBD1 covers 10 bases. Germline CDR1 is ENHRY and CDR2 is SYGVKD. This CDR3 has 16 residues. V was pared by 3 bases and J by 4 bases, with 8 bases of the junction left unmatched.

This clonotype was found many times. The chain carries TRBV10-2 and TRBJ2-7; no clear D. Germline CDR1 and CDR2: WSHSY and SAAADI. This CDR3 contains 12 residues. V gave up 1 base and J gave up 2 bases, with 3 bases separating them. CDR3 sequence (DNA): TGCGCCAGCAGTGAGTACCCCTACGAGCAGTACTTC. Its translation: CASSEYPYEQYF.

The rearrangement uses TRBV2 and TRBJ2-5, with 8 bases lining up with TRBD1. The CDR3 covers 15 residues. With 5 bases clipped from V and 5 bases from J, the junction kept 10 bases outside the gene matches. Germline values: CDR1 SNHLY, CDR2 FYNNEI. CDR3 protein: CASSRTGTQSETQYF. The CDR3 bases are TGTGCCAGCAGTCGGACAGGGACACAGTCGGAGACCCAGTACTTC.

The gene calls are TRBV6-6 and TRBJ1-1, with D unclear. The CDR3 has 14 residues. Germline-derived CDR1 and CDR2 are MNHNY and SVGAGI (reference sequence). Between the trimmed V and J ends, which lost 2 bases and 1 base, there was a span of 8 bases. DNA for the CDR3: TGTGCCAGCAGTTACGCTGGGAGGAACACTGAAGCTTTCTTT. As protein: CASSYAGRNTEAFF.

A few counts support this clonotype. The rearrangement uses TRBV20-1 and TRBJ1-1, with D hard to call. Trimming pared 2 bases from V and 4 bases from J, leaving 5 bases between. The germline gives CDR1 DFQATT, CDR2 SNEGSKA (reference sequence). This CDR3 comprises 11 residues. The CDR3 coding sequence is TGCAGTGCTAGACACTTCACTGAAGCTTTCTTT. Amino acids: CSARHFTEAFF.

The chain carries TRBV15 and TRBJ2-3, with D possibly matching TRBD2 (7 bases). The germline V and J ends were trimmed by 6 bases and 2 bases, with 12 bases remaining between them. From germline, CDR1 is LNHNV and CDR2 YYDKDF (reference sequence). CDR3 length: 14 amino acids. Written as DNA, the CDR3 is TGTGCCACCAGGTGGGGGGGACACACAGATACGCAGTATTTT. This sequence encodes CATRWGGHTDTQYF.

The V gene is TRBV7-6, the J gene TRBJ2-5, with TRBD2 as a possible D gene (6 bases). Trimming shortened V by 8 bases and J by 2 bases, and 15 bases separated the two germline ends. This CDR3 region has 14 residues. Germline V gives CDR1 SGHVS, CDR2 FNYEAQ. The CDR3 loop is CASSPPGEQETQYF. The CDR3 DNA reads TGTGCCAGCTCACCACCGGGGGAACAAGAGACCCAGTACTTC.

This clonotype was counted many times. This chain connects TRBV7-2 to TRBJ1-2, with TRBD1 as a possible D gene (6 bases). The V gene lost 3 bases and the J gene lost 5 bases, with 19 bases spanning the gap. Per germline, CDR1 SGHTA and CDR2 FQGNSA. CDR3 size: 16 residues. The CDR3 loop reads CASSFEPGGAYYGYTF. CDR3 coding DNA: TGTGCCAGCAGCTTTGAGCCTGGGGGCGCGTATTATGGCTACACCTTC. The variable domain in full, with the rest retrieved from reference TRBV7-2 and TRBJ1-2, is GAGVSQSPSNKVTEKGKDVELRCDPISGHTALYWYRQSLGQGLEFLIYFQGNSAPDKSGLPSDRFSAERTGGSVSTLTIQRTQQEDSAVYLCASSFEPGGAYYGYTFGSGTRLTVV.

J is TRBJ2-1 and V is TRBV20-1, with D possibly TRBD1 on 5 matching bases. This CDR3 region has 13 residues. Looked up from germline, CDR1 is DFQATT and CDR2 is SNEGSKA (reference sequence). The CDR3 reads CSVDSSSYNEQFF. The CDR3 coding sequence is TGCAGCGTTGACAGCAGCTCCTACAATGAGCAGTTCTTC.

V and J are TRBV4-1 and TRBJ1-6, with D possibly matching TRBD1 (6 bases). In germline, CDR1 is MGHRA, CDR2 YSYEKL. There are 14 residues in the CDR3. V was pared by 3 bases and J by 5 bases, with 8 bases between. DNA of the CDR3: TGCGCCAGCAGCCATGGACAGAATAATTCACCCCTCCACTTT. This codes for CASSHGQNNSPLHF.

This chain joins TRBV20-1 and TRBJ2-2; D tentatively reads TRBD1 or TRBD2 (5 bases each). The V and J ends lost 0 bases and 7 bases respectively, with 18 bases between them. Germline CDR1 DFQATT, CDR2 SNEGSKA (reference sequence). The CDR3 is made up of 16 amino acids. This chain's CDR3 is CSARDSRGGMGGELFF. CDR3 DNA: TGCAGTGCTAGAGATTCCCGTGGGGGAATGGGCGGGGAGCTGTTTTTT.

The genes are TRBV7-2 and TRBJ2-7; D call uncertain. Trimming took 1 base from V and 0 from J, leaving 10 bases between them. The CDR3 spans 15 residues. CDR1 is SGHTA, CDR2 FQGNSA, per germline. As DNA, the CDR3 is TGTGCCAGCAGCTTAGGCCTTACCAACTCCTACGAGCAGTACTTC. It is translated as CASSLGLTNSYEQYF.

The chain has TRBV15 and TRBJ2-5; D is perhaps TRBD1 or TRBD2 (6 bases each). This CDR3 comprises 15 residues. V shed 3 bases and J shed 7 bases, with 18 bases lying between them. Germline loops: CDR1 LNHNV, CDR2 YYDKDF (reference sequence). The CDR3 is CATSSDRGPSGTQYF. The CDR3 coding sequence is TGTGCCACCAGCAGTGACCGGGGGCCATCCGGGACCCAGTACTTC.

The chain joins TRBV11-2 to TRBJ1-1; D is uncertain. The CDR3 is made up of 13 amino acids. Per the germline V gene, CDR1 is SGHAT and CDR2 is FQNNGV. V was trimmed by 5 bases and J by 6 bases, leaving 13 bases between them. This CDR3 reads CASSILEVAEAFF. As DNA, the CDR3 is TGTGCCAGCAGCATACTAGAAGTAGCTGAAGCTTTCTTT.

In this sample, this clonotype turned up many times. The chain couples TRBV30 to TRBJ1-5, with unresolved D. The V gene lost 2 bases and the J gene lost 6 bases, with 11 bases spanning the gap. The germline gives CDR1 GTSNPN, CDR2 SVGIG (reference sequence). This CDR3 comprises 13 residues. The CDR3 DNA sequence: TGTGCCTGGAGTCCCATCAACGGTCAGCCCCAGCATTTT. Protein sequence: CAWSPINGQPQHF. Complete variable domain (other parts from reference TRBV30 and TRBJ1-5): SQTIHQWPATLVQPVGSPLSLECTVEGTSNPNLYWYRQAAGRGLQLLFYSVGIGQISSEVPQNLSASRPQDRQFILSSKKLLLSDSGFYLCAWSPINGQPQHFGDGTRLSIL.

This clonotype was seen ten or more times. The chain combines TRBV12-5 with TRBJ1-1, with D possibly matching TRBD1 (5 bases). The CDR3 covers 13 residues. V lost 3 bases, J lost 1 base, and 6 bases lay in between. Germline CDR1 and CDR2: LGHNT and FRNRAP. The CDR3 loop reads CASGLGENTEAFF. In DNA, the CDR3 is TGTGCTAGTGGTTTAGGGGAGAACACTGAAGCTTTCTTT.